Listed below are T cell receptor beta chains from one sample, sequenced in a study of T and B cells in COVID-19 patients. One entry per CDR3 protein, called by TCRdb with MiXCR from the multiplex PCR reads. The repertoire holds fewer than 8,500 distinct CDR3 sequences, roughly 28% seen once, with 11% in the top ten. Specimen: blood. The receptors here all came from a human donor with active COVID-19. Each CDR3 is given with its conserved first and last residue. A D gene is named only where the DNA matches it firmly. Expanded clones are given a class, and other clones once, few, many or no size at all.

>TRBJ2-3|few|TRBV14|NA
CASSPRGYTQYF
TGTGCCAGCAGTCCCAGGGGATATACGCAGTATTTT
>TRBJ2-3|medium-sized|TRBV6-2/TRBV6-3|TRBD2
CASSGGAGDSGRITQYF
TGTGCCAGCAGCGGAGGGGCGGGAGATAGCGGGAGAATCACGCAGTATTTT
>TRBJ2-5|medium-sized|TRBV12-3/TRBV12-4|TRBD2
CASKASGRQETQYF
TGTGCCAGCAAGGCTAGCGGGAGACAAGAGACCCAGTACTTC
>TRBJ2-7|NA|TRBV27|TRBD2
CASSSLAGPYEQYF
TGTGCCAGCAGTTCCCTAGCGGGGCCCTACGAGCAGTACTTC
>TRBJ2-6|once|TRBV28|TRBD1
CASSVGQGDSGANVLTF
TGTGCCAGCAGTGTGGGACAGGGGGACTCTGGGGCCAACGTCCTGACTTTC
>TRBJ1-2|few|TRBV12-3/TRBV12-4|NA
CASSPQGGNYGYTF
TGTGCCAGCAGCCCCCAGGGCGGAAACTATGGCTACACCTTC
>TRBJ2-1|medium-sized|TRBV27|NA
CASSFDGSSANYGEQFF
TGTGCCAGCAGTTTCGACGGGAGCTCAGCCAATTACGGTGAGCAGTTCTTC
>TRBJ2-1|NA|TRBV11-1|NA
CASSLRGYSSLDEQFF
TGTGCCAGCAGCTTGAGGGGTTACAGCTCATTGGATGAGCAGTTCTTC
>TRBJ2-6|NA|TRBV4-3|NA
CASSQALGLAVVSGANVLTF
TGCGCCAGCAGCCAGGCCTTAGGGCTAGCCGTCGTATCTGGGGCCAACGTCCTGACTTTC
>TRBJ2-7|NA|TRBV19|TRBD2
CASSLGGSSYEQYF
TGTGCCAGTAGTCTTGGCGGGAGTTCCTACGAGCAGTACTTC
>TRBJ2-7|medium-sized|TRBV6-5|NA
CASRALYEQYF
TGTGCCAGCAGGGCGCTCTACGAGCAGTACTTC
>TRBJ2-3|medium-sized|TRBV11-3|TRBD1
CASSPRTGATDTQYF
TGTGCCAGCAGCCCCAGGACAGGGGCCACAGATACGCAGTATTTT
>TRBJ2-5|NA|TRBV11-3|TRBD2
CASSLWTSGRASETQYF
TGTGCCAGCAGCCTTTGGACTAGCGGGAGGGCCTCAGAGACCCAGTACTTC
>TRBJ2-1|medium-sized|TRBV6-5|TRBD2
CASSYSAGGPEEQFF
TGTGCCAGCAGTTACTCGGCGGGAGGGCCAGAGGAGCAGTTCTTC
>TRBJ2-5|NA|TRBV24-1|TRBD1
CATSVGGQGLQETQYF
TGTGCCACCAGTGTCGGCGGACAGGGTCTCCAAGAGACCCAGTACTTC
>TRBJ2-7|medium-sized|TRBV27|NA
CASGGGLTISEQYF
TGTGCCAGCGGGGGAGGTCTGACTATCTCCGAGCAGTACTTC
>TRBJ1-1|NA|TRBV5-1|NA
CASSLARSNTEAFF
TGCGCCAGCAGCTTGGCCCGATCGAACACTGAAGCTTTCTTT